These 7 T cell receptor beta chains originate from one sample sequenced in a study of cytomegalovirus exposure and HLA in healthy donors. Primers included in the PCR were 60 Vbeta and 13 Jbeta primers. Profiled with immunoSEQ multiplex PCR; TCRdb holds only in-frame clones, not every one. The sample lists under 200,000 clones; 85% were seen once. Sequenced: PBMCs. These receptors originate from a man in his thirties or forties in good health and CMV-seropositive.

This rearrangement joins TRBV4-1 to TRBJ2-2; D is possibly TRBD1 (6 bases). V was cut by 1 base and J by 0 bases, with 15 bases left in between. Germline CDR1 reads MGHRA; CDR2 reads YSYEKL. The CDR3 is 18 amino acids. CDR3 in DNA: TGCGCCAGCAGCCAAGTAATAGGGGGTACCGCGAACACCGGGGAGCTGTTTTTT. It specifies CASSQVIGGTANTGELFF.

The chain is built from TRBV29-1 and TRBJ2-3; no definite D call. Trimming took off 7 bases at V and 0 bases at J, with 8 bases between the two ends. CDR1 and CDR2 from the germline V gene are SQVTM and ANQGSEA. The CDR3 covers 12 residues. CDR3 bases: TGCAGCGGCGCGAGGAGCACAGATACGCAGTATTTT. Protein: CSGARSTDTQYF.

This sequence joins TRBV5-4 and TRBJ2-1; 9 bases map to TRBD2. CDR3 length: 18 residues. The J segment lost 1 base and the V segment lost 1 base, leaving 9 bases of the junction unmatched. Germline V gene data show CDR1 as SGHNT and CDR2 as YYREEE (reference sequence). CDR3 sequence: CASSLNGGRELSYNEQFF. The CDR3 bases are TGTGCCAGCAGCTTGAACGGCGGGAGGGAGCTTTCCTACAATGAGCAGTTCTTC.

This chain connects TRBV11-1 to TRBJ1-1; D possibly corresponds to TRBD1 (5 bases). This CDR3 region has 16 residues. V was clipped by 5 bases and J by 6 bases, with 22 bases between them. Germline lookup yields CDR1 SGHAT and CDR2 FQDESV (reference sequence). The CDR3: CASSTARGFPHAEAFF. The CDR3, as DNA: TGTGCCAGCAGCACAGCCCGGGGGTTTCCTCACGCTGAAGCTTTCTTT. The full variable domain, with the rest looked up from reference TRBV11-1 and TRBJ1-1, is EAEVAQSPRYKITEKSQAVAFWCDPISGHATLYWYRQILGQGPELLVQFQDESVVDDSQLPKDRFSAERLKGVDSTLKIQPAELGDSAMYLCASSTARGFPHAEAFFGQGTRLTVV.

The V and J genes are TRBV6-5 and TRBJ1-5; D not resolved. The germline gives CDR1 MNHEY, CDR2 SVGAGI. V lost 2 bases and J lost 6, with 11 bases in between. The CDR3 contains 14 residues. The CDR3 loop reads CASSYTRAGQPQHF. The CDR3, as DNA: TGTGCCAGCAGTTACACGAGGGCCGGTCAGCCCCAGCATTTT.

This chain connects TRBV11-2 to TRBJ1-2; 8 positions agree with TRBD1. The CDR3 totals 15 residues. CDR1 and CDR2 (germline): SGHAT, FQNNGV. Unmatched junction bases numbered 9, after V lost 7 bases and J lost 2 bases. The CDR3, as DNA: TGTGCCAGCACCTCTTGGGACAGGAGAAACTATGGCTACACCTTC. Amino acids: CASTSWDRRNYGYTF.

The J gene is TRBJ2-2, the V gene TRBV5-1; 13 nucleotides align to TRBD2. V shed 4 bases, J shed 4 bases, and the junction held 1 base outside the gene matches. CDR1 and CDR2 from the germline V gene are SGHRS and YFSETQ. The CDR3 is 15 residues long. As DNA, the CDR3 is TGCGCCAGCAGCAGGACTAGCGGGAGCACCGGGGAGCTGTTTTTT. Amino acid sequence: CASSRTSGSTGELFF.